These 21 T cell receptor beta chains came from one sample sequenced in a study of T cell responses to AZD1222 COVID-19 vaccine. Using immunoSEQ multiplex PCR, the repertoire was profiled, and TCRdb retains in-frame clones only, with some absent. Of roughly 120,000 clones in the sample, around 88% are singletons; the top ten hold roughly 5%. The starting material was peripheral blood, obtained on day 0 of AZD1222 vaccination. The receptors come from an adult in good health.

This chain links TRBV29-1 with TRBJ2-7; D is possibly TRBD2 (5 bases). Trimming cost V 4 bases and J 5 bases, with 9 bases left between them. Germline assignment: CDR1 SQVTM and CDR2 ANQGSEA. The CDR3 extends over 11 amino acids. In nucleotides, the CDR3 is TGCAGCGTTGCGATCGGGGACGAGCAGTACTTC. Encoded protein: CSVAIGDEQYF.

This chain joins TRBV28 and TRBJ2-7, with 9 bases that match TRBD1. J lost 3 bases, V lost 4 bases, and 7 bases had no gene match. This CDR3 is built from 15 residues. The germline CDR1 and CDR2 sequences are MDHEN and SYDVKM. The CDR3 DNA reads as TGTGCCAGCAGTTGGGGGGACAGGGAAAGCTACGAGCAGTACTTC. It encodes CASSWGDRESYEQYF.

The chain couples TRBV29-1 to TRBJ1-1; perhaps TRBD1 as D (6 bases). The V gene lost 7 bases and the J gene lost 6 bases, with 15 bases spanning the gap. The CDR3 is made up of 12 amino acids. CDR1 and CDR2 (germline): SQVTM, ANQGSEA. The CDR3 DNA follows: TGCAGCGCACAACAGGGAGGGGCTGAAGCTTTCTTT. Translating gives CSAQQGGAEAFF.

This chain uses TRBV29-1 with TRBJ1-1; weak D call: TRBD1 (6 bases). The germline V gene encodes CDR1 SQVTM and CDR2 ANQGSEA. The CDR3 is made up of 12 amino acids. Trimming cost V 7 bases and J 4 bases, with 13 bases left between them. CDR3: CSAKTGFTEAFF. The CDR3 nucleotides are TGCAGCGCAAAAACAGGGTTCACTGAAGCTTTCTTT.

This clone was seen once. The chain has TRBV9 and TRBJ1-1; 9 positions match TRBD1. V dropped 3 bases and J dropped 5; count of bases not matched to a gene: 5. Germline V gene lookup returns CDR1 SGDLS and CDR2 YYNGEE. The CDR3 totals 14 residues. The CDR3 region has the DNA TGTGCCAGCAGCGATTCGACAGGGGGGACTGAAGCTTTCTTT. Protein sequence: CASSDSTGGTEAFF.

This chain joins TRBV5-1 and TRBJ1-4, with 8 positions matching TRBD1. CDR1 is SGHRS, CDR2 YFSETQ, per germline. J gave up 8 bases and V 4 bases, and 7 bases lay outside the gene matches. The CDR3 has 14 amino acids. The CDR3 region is CASSEGQVEEKLFF. The CDR3 DNA reads TGCGCCAGCAGCGAGGGACAGGTTGAGGAAAAACTGTTTTTT.

V is TRBV10-2 and J is TRBJ1-4, with D possibly TRBD1 on 5 matching bases. From germline, CDR1 is WSHSY and CDR2 SAAADI. CDR3 length: 13 amino acids. V lost 10 bases, J lost 6 bases, and 15 bases lay in between. CDR3 nucleotide sequence: TGCGCCACTACCGGGACGGCGTATGAAAAACTGTTTTTT. As protein: CATTGTAYEKLFF.

The rearrangement uses TRBV5-1 and TRBJ2-3; tentative D call: TRBD2 (6 bases). The CDR3 consists of 14 residues. Germline assignment: CDR1 SGHRS and CDR2 YFSETQ. Trimming shortened V by 1 base and J by 4 bases, and 10 bases separated the two germline ends. The DNA of the CDR3 is TGCGCCAGCAGCTTGATAGCGGAGGCAGATACGCAGTATTTT. Translating gives CASSLIAEADTQYF.

The count of this clone is one. The chain couples TRBV7-2 to TRBJ1-4; D is ambiguous. Trimming left V 1 base short and J 7 bases short, with 7 bases between. The CDR3 extends over 13 amino acids. Germline V gene lookup returns CDR1 SGHTA and CDR2 FQGNSA. The CDR3 sequence: CASSLVSGEKLFF. CDR3 nucleotide sequence: TGTGCCAGCAGCTTAGTCTCGGGTGAAAAACTGTTTTTT.

The rearrangement joins TRBV19 to TRBJ1-2; TRBD1 matches 9 bases. With V trimmed by 9 bases and J by 2 bases, 7 bases remained unmatched. Germline V gene data show CDR1 as LNHDA and CDR2 as SQIVND (reference sequence). The CDR3 loop spans 14 amino acids. The CDR3 protein is CASIAGQGNYGYTF. The CDR3 DNA reads TGTGCCAGCATCGCAGGACAGGGGAACTATGGCTACACCTTC.

This clone was observed a handful of times. The chain is built from TRBV7-2 and TRBJ2-1, with D perhaps matching TRBD2 (6 bases). This CDR3 spans 17 amino acids. The germline gives CDR1 SGHTA, CDR2 FQGNSA. The V and J ends lost 1 base and 5 bases respectively, with 18 bases between them. The CDR3 nucleotides are TGTGCCAGCAGCTTAGTCGGAGGGTTGGTTAGGCACAATGAGCAGTTCTTC. This sequence encodes CASSLVGGLVRHNEQFF.

V is TRBV3-1 (or the pseudogene TRBV3-2) and J is TRBJ1-1, with 7 bases aligning to TRBD1. V was clipped by 3 bases and J by 4 bases; unmatched bases: 2. CDR1 and CDR2 (germline): LGHDT, YNNKEL (reference sequence). CDR3 size: 13 residues. As DNA, the CDR3 is TGTGCCAGCAGCCAGACAGGGATCACTGAAGCTTTCTTT. Protein: CASSQTGITEAFF.

V usage is TRBV7-9 and J usage is TRBJ1-5, with D uncertain. The CDR3 sequence is 12 residues long. Trimming took off 5 bases at V and 5 bases at J, with 7 bases between the two ends. Germline V CDR1 and CDR2: SEHNR, FQNEAQ (reference sequence). CDR3 sequence: CASSAEDQPQHF. The DNA of the CDR3 is TGTGCCAGCAGCGCAGAGGATCAGCCCCAGCATTTT.

The rearrangement uses TRBV5-1 and TRBJ2-3, with TRBD1 matching 10 bases. CDR1 is SGHRS and CDR2 is YFSETQ in the germline V gene. V lost 0 bases, J lost 8 bases, and 3 bases stayed unmatched. This CDR3 spans 14 amino acids. The CDR3 protein is CASSLARDRGTQYF. In nucleotides, the CDR3 is TGCGCCAGCAGCTTGGCCCGGGACAGGGGTACGCAGTATTTT. Combining the CDR3 with reference TRBV5-1 and TRBJ2-3 gives the whole variable domain KAGVTQTPRYLIKTRGQQVTLSCSPISGHRSVSWYQQTPGQGLQFLFEYFSETQRNKGNFPGRFSGRQFSNSRSEMNVSTLELGDSALYLCASSLARDRGTQYFGPGTRLTVL.

The V and J genes are TRBV2 and TRBJ1-2; unclear D gene. CDR3 size: 14 residues. CDR1 and CDR2 (germline): SNHLY, FYNNEI. Deletions cut 2 bases from V and 6 bases from J, with 13 bases between. The CDR3, as DNA: TGTGCCAGCAGTGAACAGTTCCCCTGGAATGGCTACACCTTC. Translated: CASSEQFPWNGYTF. Supplemented by reference TRBV2 and TRBJ1-2, the full variable domain reads EPEVTQTPSHQVTQMGQEVILRCVPISNHLYFYWYRQILGQKVEFLVSFYNNEISEKSEIFDDQFSVERPDGSNFTLKIRSTKLEDSAMYFCASSEQFPWNGYTFGSGTRLTVV.

This rearrangement joins TRBV6-2 or TRBV6-3 to TRBJ2-1; D is uncertain. V shed 5 bases and J shed 4 bases, with 9 bases lying between them. This CDR3 has 13 amino acids. Looked up from germline, CDR1 is MNHEY and CDR2 is SVGEGT. The CDR3 here is CASSADGYNEQFF. CDR3 DNA: TGTGCCAGCAGTGCCGACGGATACAATGAGCAGTTCTTC.

The chain has TRBV4-3 and TRBJ1-6; D gene ambiguous. Germline CDR1 reads LGHNA; CDR2 reads YSLEER. Trimming took off 0 bases at V and 10 bases at J, with 10 bases between the two ends. The CDR3 sequence is 14 residues long. CDR3 in DNA: TGCGCCAGCAGCCAAGAGGGTCCCCTGTCACCCCTCCACTTT. Protein product: CASSQEGPLSPLHF.

The CDR3, as DNA: TGTGCCAGTAGTAGTGCAGGGCAATCCGTTTCCTACGAGCAGTACTTC. Protein product: CASSSAGQSVSYEQYF. The chain uses TRBV19 and TRBJ2-7; D may be TRBD1 (5 bases). CDR3 length: 16 amino acids. Germline V CDR1 and CDR2: LNHDA, SQIVND (reference sequence). Between the trimmed V and J ends, which lost 4 bases and 1 base, there was a span of 17 bases.

This chain joins TRBV27 and TRBJ2-2; D tentatively fits TRBD1 or TRBD2 (5 bases each). The ends were cut back, 6 bases at V and 0 bases at J, with 8 bases in the middle. This CDR3 contains 14 residues. CDR1 is MNHEY, CDR2 SMNVEV, per germline (reference sequence). The CDR3 DNA sequence: TGTGCCAGCAGGGGGACGGCGAACACCGGGGAGCTGTTTTTT. This translates into CASRGTANTGELFF.

V and J are TRBV7-9 and TRBJ2-5; the D is unclear. Germline V gene data show CDR1 as SEHNR and CDR2 as FQNEAQ (reference sequence). With 5 bases removed from V and 5 bases from J, the gap between germline ends came to 12 bases. The CDR3 totals 13 residues. The CDR3 bases are TGTGCCAGCAGCCCCCGCGTCGGGGAGACCCAGTACTTC. Its translation: CASSPRVGETQYF. Supplemented by reference TRBV7-9 and TRBJ2-5, the full variable domain reads DTGVSQNPRHKITKRGQNVTFRCDPISEHNRLYWYRQTLGQGPEFLTYFQNEAQLEKSRLLSDRFSAERPKGSFSTLEIQRTEQGDSAMYLCASSPRVGETQYFGPGTRLLVL.

The gene calls are TRBV24-1 and TRBJ2-2; 10 nucleotides match TRBD2. The CDR3 runs to 15 residues. Germline V gene data show CDR1 as KGHDR and CDR2 as SFDVKD. V shed 2 bases and J 10 bases; nucleotides not matched to a gene: 6. The CDR3 DNA reads TGTGCCACCAGTGATTCAACTAGCGGGGATGCGGAGCTGTTTTTT. It codes for CATSDSTSGDAELFF.